The following is a TCR beta chain sequence with its context. In terms of age and location, participants ranged from roughly 18 to 90 years and lived in roughly 22 US areas. Self-reported history from a screening survey and questionnaire set each donor's cohort. In Cohort 3, a recovered donor had either two negative PCRs, clearance, or symptom resolution. Germline values: CDR1 KGHSH, CDR2 LQKENI. This CDR3 has 16 amino acids. With 1 base clipped from V and 0 bases from J, the junction kept 2 bases outside the gene matches. The repertoire was sequenced with immunoSEQ multiplex PCR; TCRdb's copy has only in-frame clones and lacks some. The table lists over 150,000 clones, 75% to 90% of them singletons. The source of the sample is a study of blood T cell repertoires in COVID-19.

The chain couples TRBV18 to TRBJ2-2, with 7 nucleotides matching TRBD1. The TCR sequence derives from a man aged 40-55 years who had recovered from COVID-19. Sequenced input: PBMCs or T cells enriched from blood (not recorded which). The CDR3: CASSPLTGANTGELFF. Written as DNA, the CDR3 is TGTGCCAGCTCACCACTCACAGGGGCGAACACCGGGGAGCTGTTTTTT.